These 9 T cell receptor beta chains share one sample of origin, sequenced in a study of blood T cell repertoires in COVID-19. The protocol was immunoSEQ multiplex PCR, while the TCRdb copy is restricted to in-frame clones and leaves out a portion. This sample has fewer than 250,000 clones, with more than 70% found just once. The specimen was PBMCs or T cells enriched from blood (not recorded which). Receptors were obtained from a woman in her forties with acute COVID-19.

The V call is TRBV7-2, the J call TRBJ2-4; 10 positions agree with TRBD2. V gave up 5 bases and J gave up 6 bases; unmatched junction bases: 4. The CDR3 is 14 residues long. The germline V gene has CDR1 SGHTA and CDR2 FQGNSA. The CDR3 reads CASSPGLATNIQYF. The DNA for the CDR3 is TGTGCCAGCAGCCCGGGACTAGCGACAAACATTCAGTACTTC.

The J gene is TRBJ2-1, the V gene TRBV5-1; 8 nucleotides align to TRBD2. Trimming cost V 7 bases and J 6 bases; bases outside gene matches: 15. Germline lookup yields CDR1 SGHRS and CDR2 YFSETQ. This CDR3 has 16 residues. The CDR3 DNA reads TGCGCCAGCGGGGCACTAGCGGCTTTTGAGGGCAATGAGCAGTTCTTC. Amino acid sequence: CASGALAAFEGNEQFF.

This sequence joins TRBV27 and TRBJ2-7; D is perhaps TRBD1 (6 bases). The ends were cut back, 6 bases at V and 2 bases at J, with 20 bases in the middle. The CDR3 sequence is 16 residues long. Looked up from germline, CDR1 is MNHEY and CDR2 is SMNVEV (reference sequence). The CDR3 coding sequence is TGTGCCAGCAGCCCGCGGTGGGCAGGGGTCCCCTACGAGCAGTACTTC. Protein: CASSPRWAGVPYEQYF.

The V and J genes are TRBV5-1 and TRBJ2-1; 11 nucleotides agree with TRBD2. The CDR3 consists of 22 residues. With V trimmed by 5 bases and J by 0 bases, 22 bases remained unmatched. Germline V gene data show CDR1 as SGHRS and CDR2 as YFSETQ. The DNA of the CDR3 is TGCGCCAGCAGTGGGAGAGGGGGCCCACGACTAGCGGGGAGGGGCTCCTACAATGAGCAGTTCTTC. It encodes CASSGRGGPRLAGRGSYNEQFF.

About this clone itself: An end of the junction differs from the germline gene, which may be a read error. V and J are TRBV6-6 and TRBJ2-7; D gene uncertain. The germline CDR1 and CDR2 sequences are MNHNY and SVGAGI (reference sequence). The length of the CDR3 is 17 residues. The CDR3 spells CASSQPSLLGTPYEQYF. The CDR3 coding sequence is TGTGCCAGCAGTCAACCCTCTCTTTTGGGCACTCCCTATGAGCAGTACTTC.

The V and J genes are TRBV5-1 and TRBJ1-3, with 7 bases that match TRBD1. In germline, CDR1 is SGHRS, CDR2 YFSETQ. V lost 0 bases, J lost 3 bases, and 6 bases stayed unmatched. This CDR3 region has 16 residues. CDR3 in amino acids: CASSLGTGASGNTIYF. DNA of the CDR3: TGCGCCAGCAGCTTGGGTACAGGGGCGAGTGGAAACACCATATATTTT.

This clone was detected only once. In DNA, the CDR3 is TGTGCCAGCAGCCAAGAAGTACCGGGCTCTGGGGCCAACGTCCTGACTTTC. It codes for CASSQEVPGSGANVLTF. The chain is built from TRBV3-1 (or the pseudogene TRBV3-2) and TRBJ2-6; D gene uncertain. The CDR3 loop spans 17 amino acids. Trimming pared 0 bases from V and 0 bases from J, leaving 9 bases between. Germline loops: CDR1 LGHDT, CDR2 YNNKEL (reference sequence).

By share, this clone counts as medium-sized. The chain combines TRBV10-1 with TRBJ2-1, with 12 nucleotides matching TRBD1. The germline gives CDR1 WNHNN, CDR2 SYGVQD (reference sequence). This CDR3 spans 18 amino acids. J gave up 7 bases and V 6 bases, and 16 bases lay outside the gene matches. DNA for the CDR3: TGCGCCAGCAGCGCGGGACAGGGGGCAGAATTTGGCCGAAATGAGCAGTTCTTC. Encoded protein: CASSAGQGAEFGRNEQFF.

The V and J genes are TRBV5-8 and TRBJ2-3, with D tentatively TRBD1 (6 bases). There are 15 residues in the CDR3. CDR1 and CDR2 (germline): SGHTS, YDEGEE. V lost 2 bases, J lost 2 bases, and 12 bases lay in between. The CDR3 is CASSLLQGFTDTQYF. In nucleotides, the CDR3 is TGTGCCAGCAGCTTACTCCAGGGGTTCACAGATACGCAGTATTTT. Based on the CDR3 plus reference TRBV5-8 and TRBJ2-3, the full variable domain is EAGVTQSPTHLIKTRGQQATLRCSPISGHTSVYWYQQALGLGLQFLLWYDEGEERNRGNFPPRFSGRQFPNYSSELNVNALELEDSALYLCASSLLQGFTDTQYFGPGTRLTVL.